The clone carrying this T cell receptor beta chain was recorded only once. This record belongs to a study of blood T cell repertoires in COVID-19. Study context: T cells, B-cell-depleted T cells, or PBMCs supplied cDNA or gDNA.

Germline V lookup: CDR1 LGHNA, CDR2 YSLEER. CDR3 length: 14 residues. The V end lost 4 bases, the J end lost 2 bases, and 11 bases lay between the germline ends. TCRdb's table, derived via immunoSEQ multiplex PCR, lists solely in-frame clones and lacks some. The top ten hold roughly 2.3% of the sample, which has hundreds of thousands of clones, around 90% seen once. This receptor was identified in a man aged 18 to 29 with active or convalescent COVID-19. The source material was peripheral blood. The V and J genes are TRBV4-3 and TRBJ1-2; weak D call: TRBD1 (6 bases). The CDR3 protein is CASSRTAANYGYTF. DNA of the CDR3: TGCGCCAGCAGCCGGACAGCGGCAAACTATGGCTACACCTTC.